The TCR beta chain described here comes from a study of T-cell memory formation after mild COVID-19. With 4 bases removed from V and 4 bases from J, the gap between germline ends came to 18 bases. Germline-derived CDR1 and CDR2 are SQVTM and ANQGSEA. The CDR3 is 15 residues long. Broader study findings: Those CD4+ clones that contracted were mainly in CM and EM (CD8+ ones in EMRA).

Researchers used 5'RACE with constant-segment primers to make TCR alpha and TCR beta cDNA libraries that carry sample barcodes and UMIs. One entry per CDR3 protein, called by TCRdb with MiXCR from the 5' RACE reads. Found here are about 210,000 distinct CDR3 sequences, 10% to 13% of them singletons; the top ten hold just over 3%. On this clonotype itself: What it binds is unknown.

The chain is built from TRBV29-1 and TRBJ2-3; D uncertain. The specimen was PBMCs or a T cell subset sorted from them (not recorded which). The source of this sequence is a man aged 18 to 29 who had mild COVID-19 (a few samples of this study predate the infection). Cell type and time point are not known. The CDR3 DNA is TGCAGCGTTGTCCGCGGCCTCCATAAGGCAGATACGCAGTATTTT. Protein sequence: CSVVRGLHKADTQYF.